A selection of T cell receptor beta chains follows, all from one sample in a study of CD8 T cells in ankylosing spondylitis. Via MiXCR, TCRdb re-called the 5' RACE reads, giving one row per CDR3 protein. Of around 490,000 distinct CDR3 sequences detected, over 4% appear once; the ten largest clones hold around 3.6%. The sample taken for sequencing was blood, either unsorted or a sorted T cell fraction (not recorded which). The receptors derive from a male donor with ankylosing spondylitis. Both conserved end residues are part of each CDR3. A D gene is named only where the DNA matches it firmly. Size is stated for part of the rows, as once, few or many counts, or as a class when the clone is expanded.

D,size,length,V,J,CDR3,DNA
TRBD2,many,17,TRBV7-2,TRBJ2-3,CASSLRLAGASSDTQYF,TGTGCCAGCAGCTTACGACTAGCGGGAGCCTCGTCGGATACGCAGTATTTT
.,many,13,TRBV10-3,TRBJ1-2,CAISESKTDGYTF,TGTGCCATCAGTGAGTCTAAGACGGATGGCTACACCTTC
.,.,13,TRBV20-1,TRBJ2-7,CSARAYRVGEQYF,TGCAGTGCTAGAGCCTACAGGGTGGGGGAGCAGTACTTC
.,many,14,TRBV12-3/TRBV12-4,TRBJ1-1,CASSSLAGITEAFF,TGTGCCAGCAGTTCTCTGGCAGGGATCACTGAAGCTTTCTTT
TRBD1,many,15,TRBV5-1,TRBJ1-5,CASSYGTGSRQPQHF,TGCGCCAGCAGCTACGGGACAGGGTCACGTCAGCCCCAGCATTTT
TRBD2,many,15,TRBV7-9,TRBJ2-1,CASSPLSGVYNEQFF,TGTGCCAGCAGCCCCCTGAGCGGGGTTTACAATGAGCAGTTCTTC
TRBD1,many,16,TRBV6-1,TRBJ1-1,CASQSGTGIRETEAFF,TGTGCCAGCCAGTCCGGGACAGGGATTCGGGAAACTGAAGCTTTCTTT
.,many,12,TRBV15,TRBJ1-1,CATSGMNTEAFF,TGTGCCACCAGTGGCATGAACACTGAAGCTTTCTTT
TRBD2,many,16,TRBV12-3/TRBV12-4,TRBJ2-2,CASSFSSGTNTGELFF,TGTGCCAGCAGTTTCTCTAGCGGAACTAACACCGGGGAGCTGTTTTTT
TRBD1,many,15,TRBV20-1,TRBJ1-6,CSARDVRQGDSPLHF,TGCAGTGCTAGAGATGTCCGACAGGGCGATTCACCCCTCCACTTT
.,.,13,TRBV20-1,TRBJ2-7,CSAIADHSYEQYF,TGCAGTGCCATAGCGGATCACTCCTACGAGCAGTACTTC